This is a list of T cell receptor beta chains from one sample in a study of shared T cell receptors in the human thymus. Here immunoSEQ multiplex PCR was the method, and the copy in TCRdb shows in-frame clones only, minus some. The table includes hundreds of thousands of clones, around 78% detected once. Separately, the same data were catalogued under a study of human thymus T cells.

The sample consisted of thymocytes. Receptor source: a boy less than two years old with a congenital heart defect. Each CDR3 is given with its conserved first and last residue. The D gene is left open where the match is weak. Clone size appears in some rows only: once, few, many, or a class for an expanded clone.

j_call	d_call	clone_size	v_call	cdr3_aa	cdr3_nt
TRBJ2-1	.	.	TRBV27	CASSLWRADSYNEQFF	TGTGCCAGCAGTTTGTGGAGGGCCGACTCCTACAATGAGCAGTTCTTC
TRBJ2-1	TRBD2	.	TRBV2	CATPGGSGMNEQFF	TGTGCCACCCCGGGGGGTAGCGGGATGAATGAGCAGTTCTTC
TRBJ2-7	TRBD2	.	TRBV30	CAWSQSTSGRNGRTYEQYF	TGTGCCTGGAGCCAGTCTACTAGCGGGAGGAACGGGAGGACCTACGAGCAGTACTTC
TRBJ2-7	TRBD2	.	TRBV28	CASSHISTTGGGTYEQYF	TGTGCCAGCAGTCACATATCGACCACGGGCGGGGGGACCTACGAGCAGTACTTC
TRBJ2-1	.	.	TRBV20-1	CSARPSNEQFF	TGCAGTGCTAGACCGTCTAATGAGCAGTTCTTC
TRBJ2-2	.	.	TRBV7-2	CASSYDSEDGELFF	TGTGCCAGCAGCTACGACAGCGAGGACGGGGAGCTGTTTTTT
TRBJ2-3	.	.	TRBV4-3	CASSQAEAPTDTQYF	TGCGCCAGCAGCCAAGCCGAGGCCCCCACAGATACGCAGTATTTT
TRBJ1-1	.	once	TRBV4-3	CASSQEGGRNTEAFF	TGCGCCAGCAGCCAAGAGGGGGGGAGGAACACTGAAGCTTTCTTT
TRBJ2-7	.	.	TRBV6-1	CASSEALRASAGPFDEQYF	TGTGCCAGCAGTGAAGCGCTTCGAGCTTCGGCAGGGCCCTTTGACGAGCAGTACTTC
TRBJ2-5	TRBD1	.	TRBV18	CASSPPETGVETQYF	TGTGCCAGCTCACCACCGGAGACAGGGGTGGAGACCCAGTACTTC
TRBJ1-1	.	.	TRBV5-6	CASSPTEGDTEAFF	TGTGCCAGCAGCCCGACAGAGGGGGACACTGAAGCTTTCTTT
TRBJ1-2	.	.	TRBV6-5	CASSSGGMTNYGYTF	TGTGCCAGCAGTTCTGGAGGGATGACTAACTATGGCTACACCTTC
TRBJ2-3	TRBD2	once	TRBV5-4	CASSSDLQTSGSPDTQYF	TGTGCCAGCAGCTCCGATCTCCAGACTAGCGGGAGTCCAGATACGCAGTATTTT
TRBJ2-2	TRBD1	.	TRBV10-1	CASYIIRDRVTGELFF	TGCGCCAGCTATATTATAAGGGACAGGGTGACCGGGGAGCTGTTTTTT
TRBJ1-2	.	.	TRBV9	CASSVEETVEGYTF	TGTGCCAGCAGCGTAGAAGAGACAGTCGAGGGCTACACCTTC
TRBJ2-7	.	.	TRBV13	CASSFPRTSEGRNNEQYF	TGTGCCAGCAGCTTCCCCCGTACGTCGGAGGGGCGCAATAACGAGCAGTACTTC
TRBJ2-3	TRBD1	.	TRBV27	CASSGRDRISTDTQYF	TGTGCCAGCAGTGGCCGGGACAGGATAAGCACAGATACGCAGTATTTT
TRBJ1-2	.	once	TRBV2	CASPRGRLWTDTF	TGTGCCAGCCCGAGAGGGAGGCTTTGGACGGACACCTTC
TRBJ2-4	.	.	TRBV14	CASSPSFGGATKNIQYF	TGTGCCAGCAGCCCTAGCTTCGGCGGGGCGACCAAAAACATTCAGTACTTC
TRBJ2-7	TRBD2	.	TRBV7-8	CASSLLSPTSGLYEQYF	TGTGCCAGCAGCCTCCTCTCCCCGACTAGCGGGCTGTACGAGCAGTACTTC
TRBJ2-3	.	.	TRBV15	CATSRGPVLARADTQYF	TGTGCCACCAGCAGAGGGCCGGTGCTAGCGCGGGCAGATACGCAGTATTTT
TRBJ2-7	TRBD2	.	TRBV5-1	CASSLDSGRALFEQYF	TGCGCCAGCAGCCTCGATAGCGGGAGGGCCCTCTTCGAGCAGTACTTC
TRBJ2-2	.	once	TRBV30	CAWSDPPQANTGELFF	TGTGCCTGGAGTGACCCTCCCCAGGCGAACACCGGGGAGCTGTTTTTT
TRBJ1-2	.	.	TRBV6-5	CASSSRQTYGYTF	TGTGCCAGCAGTTCCAGACAGACCTATGGCTACACCTTC
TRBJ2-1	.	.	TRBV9	CATRAGTYNEQFF	TGTGCCACCCGAGCAGGGACCTACAATGAGCAGTTCTTC
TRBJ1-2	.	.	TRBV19	CASRLQGRGGYGYTF	TGTGCCAGTAGGCTACAGGGAAGAGGTGGATATGGCTACACCTTC
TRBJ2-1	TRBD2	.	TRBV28	CASSSELAGVRSYNEQFF	TGTGCCAGCAGTTCAGAACTAGCGGGAGTTCGATCCTACAATGAGCAGTTCTTC
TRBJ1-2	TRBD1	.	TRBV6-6	CASSPGTGLNYGYTF	TGTGCCAGCAGTCCCGGGACAGGGCTTAACTATGGCTACACCTTC
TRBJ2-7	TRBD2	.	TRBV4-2	CASSQEGMGQKGTSGSYEQYF	TGTGCCAGCAGCCAAGAGGGGATGGGACAGAAAGGGACTAGCGGTTCCTACGAGCAGTACTTC
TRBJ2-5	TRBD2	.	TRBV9	CASSAIGLAGGQETQYF	TGTGCCAGCAGCGCTATTGGACTAGCGGGGGGGCAAGAGACCCAGTACTTC
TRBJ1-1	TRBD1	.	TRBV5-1	CASSSQGQGPDTEAFF	TGCGCCAGCAGCTCCCAAGGACAGGGGCCCGACACTGAAGCTTTCTTT
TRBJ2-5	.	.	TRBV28	CASSFMDSQETQYF	TGTGCCAGCAGCTTCATGGACAGCCAAGAGACCCAGTACTTC
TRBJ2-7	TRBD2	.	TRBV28	CASSWTSGPYEQYF	TGTGCCAGCAGTTGGACTAGCGGTCCCTACGAGCAGTACTTC
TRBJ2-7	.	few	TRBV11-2	CASSPPDTSYEQYF	TGTGCCAGCAGCCCCCCGGACACCTCCTACGAGCAGTACTTC
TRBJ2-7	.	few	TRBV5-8	CASSPPVSSPTYEQYF	TGTGCCAGCAGCCCTCCGGTGAGCTCACCCACCTACGAGCAGTACTTC
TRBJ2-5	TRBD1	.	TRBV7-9	CASSTKPGQGAPQETQYF	TGTGCCAGCAGCACAAAGCCGGGACAGGGGGCGCCCCAAGAGACCCAGTACTTC
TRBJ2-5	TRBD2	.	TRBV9	CASSAGTSGKTQYF	TGTGCCAGCAGCGCGGGGACTAGTGGGAAGACCCAGTACTTC
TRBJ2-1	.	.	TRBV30	CAWSVRVERTHNEQFF	TGTGCCTGGAGTGTACGTGTTGAGCGGACCCACAATGAGCAGTTCTTC
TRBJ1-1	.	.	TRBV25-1	CASSVVGGDTEAFF	TGTGCCAGCAGTGTGGTCGGGGGGGACACTGAAGCTTTCTTT
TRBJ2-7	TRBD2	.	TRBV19	CASSPGTSGRAHEQYF	TGTGCCAGTAGCCCCGGAACTAGCGGGAGGGCCCACGAGCAGTACTTC
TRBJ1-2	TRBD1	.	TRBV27	CASSSDRAYGYTF	TGTGCCAGCAGTTCAGACAGGGCCTATGGCTACACCTTC
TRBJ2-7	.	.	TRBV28	CASRGAASYEQYF	TGTGCCAGCAGGGGCGCCGCCTCCTACGAGCAGTACTTC
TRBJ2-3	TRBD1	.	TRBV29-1	CSAEGTGRADTQYF	TGCAGCGCAGAGGGGACAGGGAGAGCAGATACGCAGTATTTT
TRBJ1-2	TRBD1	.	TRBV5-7	CASSGLWDRDHYGYTF	TGTGCCAGCAGCGGCCTCTGGGACAGGGATCACTATGGCTACACCTTC
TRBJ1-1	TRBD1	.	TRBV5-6	CASSHILRGTTEAFF	TGTGCCAGCAGCCATATACTCAGGGGGACCACTGAAGCTTTCTTT
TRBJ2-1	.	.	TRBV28	CASTKIQTLRTTNSYNEQFF	TGTGCCAGCACAAAAATACAAACCCTGAGGACTACCAACTCCTACAATGAGCAGTTCTTC
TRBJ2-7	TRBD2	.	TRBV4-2	CASSRTSDSYEQYF	TGTGCCAGCAGCCGCACTAGCGACTCCTACGAGCAGTACTTC
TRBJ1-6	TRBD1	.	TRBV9	CASSAGQVGSPLHF	TGTGCCAGCAGCGCCGGACAGGTTGGGTCACCCCTCCACTTT
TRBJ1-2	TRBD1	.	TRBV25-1	CATATGGDGYTF	TGTGCCACCGCGACAGGGGGCGATGGCTACACCTTC